This TCR beta chain was retrieved from a study of blood T cell repertoires in COVID-19. As for the study in general: Sources were T cells, B-cell-depleted T cells, or PBMCs; the material itself was cDNA or gDNA.

Trimming stripped 1 base from V and 5 bases from J, with 11 bases between. Germline CDR1 and CDR2: MNHNS and SASEGT. This CDR3 is 14 amino acids long. The authors' processing: Using reference gene primer amplification, nucleated cell counts were estimated. Here immunoSEQ multiplex PCR was the method, and the copy in TCRdb shows in-frame clones only, minus some. V and J calls plus clone size are reproduced from that table; the DNA served to infer D and trimming. Counted here are about 200,000 clones, roughly nine tenths occurring once; the ten biggest clones make up around 8.9%. Living in under 30 US areas, the participants were between about 18 and 90 years of age. Resolution of symptoms, clearance, or two negative PCRs was present in recovered Cohort 3 donors. To note about this clone: The sample contains more than one DNA sequence encoding this CDR3.

V is TRBV6-1 and J is TRBJ1-1, with a tentative D call TRBD1 (5 bases). The sequence was collected from a woman between 18 and 30 years old who had recovered from COVID-19. Sequenced: PBMCs or T cells enriched from blood (not recorded which). Here the CDR3 DNA reads TGTGCCAGCAGTGAAGTGGGGGGAGGGACTGAAGCTTTCTTT. As protein: CASSEVGGGTEAFF.